This is a list of T cell receptor beta chains from one sample in a study of blood T cell repertoires in COVID-19. Profiling relied on immunoSEQ multiplex PCR, and the TCRdb table lists in-frame clones only, not all of them. The data show fewer than 350,000 clones, with roughly nine tenths seen just once and approximately 4.7% held by the top ten. Sequencing was performed on PBMCs or T cells enriched from blood (not recorded which). These TCRs come from a man aged 60-69 years who had recovered from COVID-19. Each CDR3 is given with its conserved first and last residue. The D gene is left open where the match is weak. The size field is filled for only some rows; it gives once, few, many or a size class.

V	size	length	J	D	DNA	CDR3
TRBV7-2	.	15	TRBJ1-4	TRBD1	TGTGCCAGCAGCCTACGACAGGGAGTGGAGGAAAAACTGTTTTTT	CASSLRQGVEEKLFF
TRBV18	.	17	TRBJ1-3	TRBD1	TGTGCCAGCTCACCCCGGACAGGGGGGAGCTCTGGAAACACCATATATTTT	CASSPRTGGSSGNTIYF
TRBV19	few	16	TRBJ2-7	TRBD2	TGTGCCAGTAGTATATCCGGGACCCGGGGGGACTACGAGCAGTACTTC	CASSISGTRGDYEQYF
TRBV6-2/TRBV6-3	.	16	TRBJ1-4	TRBD1	TGTGCCAGCAGCCACCGCTTCAGAGGACAGGGTGAAAAACTGTTTTTT	CASSHRFRGQGEKLFF
TRBV20-1	.	17	TRBJ2-3	.	TGCAGTGCTAGTGGCTCGCAGTGGGGGCCCAGCACAGATACGCAGTATTTT	CSASGSQWGPSTDTQYF
TRBV28	.	18	TRBJ1-6	.	TGTGCCAGCAGTTTAGGTAGGGGCGGAATATCCTATAATTCACCCCTCCACTTT	CASSLGRGGISYNSPLHF
TRBV7-9	once	14	TRBJ2-5	.	TGTGCCAGCAGCTTATCTCGGAGACAAGAGACCCAGTACTTC	CASSLSRRQETQYF
TRBV5-6	.	14	TRBJ1-1	TRBD1	TGTGCCAGCAGCTTGCCAGGGGGGAACACTGAAGCTTTCTTT	CASSLPGGNTEAFF
TRBV28	.	11	TRBJ1-5	.	TGTGCCAGCAGGGGGGCTCAGCCCCAGCATTTT	CASRGAQPQHF
TRBV6-5	.	13	TRBJ2-3	.	TGTGCCAGCACCCGGAGGGCCGGAGATACGCAGTATTTT	CASTRRAGDTQYF
TRBV7-2	.	14	TRBJ2-7	TRBD1	TGTGCCAGCAGCCCCCGGGACAGGGCCTACGAGCAGTACTTC	CASSPRDRAYEQYF
TRBV29-1	.	10	TRBJ1-1	.	TGCAGCGGTGGGGGGACTGAAGCTTTCTTT	CSGGGTEAFF
TRBV23-1	.	14	TRBJ1-5	.	TGCGCCAGCAGTCCAAACAGGCAGGGTCAGCCCCAGCATTTT	CASSPNRQGQPQHF
TRBV19	.	16	TRBJ1-1	TRBD1	TGTGCCAGTAGGACAGACAGGGCAAGAATGGGCACTGAAGCTTTCTTT	CASRTDRARMGTEAFF
TRBV9	.	13	TRBJ1-2	.	TGTGCCAGCAGCGTAGTTTCGGGTGGTGGCTACACCTTC	CASSVVSGGGYTF
TRBV6-5	.	14	TRBJ1-1	TRBD1	TGTGCCAGCAGTTTCGACAGGGGGCCCACTGAAGCTTTCTTT	CASSFDRGPTEAFF
TRBV28	.	15	TRBJ2-7	TRBD1	TGTGCCAGCAGCCCCCTGGGACAGGTCTACTACGAGCAGTACTTC	CASSPLGQVYYEQYF
TRBV28	.	15	TRBJ2-3	TRBD1	TGTGCCAGCAGTTCCCCGGGACAGCACACAGATACGCAGTATTTT	CASSSPGQHTDTQYF
TRBV2	.	15	TRBJ1-4	TRBD1	TGTGCCAGCCAGACGCAGACAGGGCAGGGTGAAAAACTGTTTTTT	CASQTQTGQGEKLFF
TRBV11-2	once	13	TRBJ2-7	.	TGTGCCAGCAGCTTCGCCAGGACCTACGAGCAGTACTTC	CASSFARTYEQYF
TRBV14	.	20	TRBJ2-2	TRBD2	TGTGCCAGCAGCCCGCTACCGGGACTAGCGGGAGGGAGAACCGCCGGGGAGCTGTTTTTT	CASSPLPGLAGGRTAGELFF
TRBV4-1	few	17	TRBJ2-7	TRBD1	TGCGCCAGCAGCCAAGATCGAAAGGACAGGGCACCGGGTGAGCAGTACTTC	CASSQDRKDRAPGEQYF
TRBV11-2	.	15	TRBJ2-1	TRBD2	TGTGCCAGCAGCTTTACTAGCGGGAGCTTGAGTGAGCAGTTCTTC	CASSFTSGSLSEQFF
TRBV27	.	15	TRBJ1-4	.	TGTGCCAGCAGTTCGAACAGGGCAACTAATGAAAAACTGTTTTTT	CASSSNRATNEKLFF
TRBV3-1/TRBV3-2	.	12	TRBJ1-2	TRBD1	TGTGCCAGCAGCCGGGACAGGGGTGGCTACACCTTC	CASSRDRGGYTF
TRBV4-2	.	17	TRBJ1-1	TRBD1	TGTGCCAGCAGCCAAGGTTCGACAGGGGGTTGGGGCACTGAAGCTTTCTTT	CASSQGSTGGWGTEAFF
TRBV10-3	.	14	TRBJ2-1	.	TGTGCCATCTCGGACGGAGGCTCCTACAATGAGCAGTTCTTC	CAISDGGSYNEQFF
TRBV11-3	.	15	TRBJ2-2	.	TGTGCCAGCAGCTTGGAGAGGGGGATCCCCGGGGAGCTGTTTTTT	CASSLERGIPGELFF
TRBV2	.	13	TRBJ2-1	TRBD1	TGTGCCAGCAGTGGACAGGGTGACAATGAGCAGTTCTTC	CASSGQGDNEQFF
TRBV19	once	16	TRBJ2-1	TRBD2	TGTGCCAGTAGTATAGGACTAGCGGGATGGATCGGTGAGCAGTTCTTC	CASSIGLAGWIGEQFF
TRBV2	.	14	TRBJ1-5	TRBD1	TGTGCCAGCGGGACAGGGTTTAGCAATCAGCCCCAGCATTTT	CASGTGFSNQPQHF
TRBV28	.	14	TRBJ1-1	.	TGTGCCAGCAGTTCACCGGGACAGAACACTGAAGCTTTCTTT	CASSSPGQNTEAFF
TRBV6-5	.	14	TRBJ1-2	TRBD1	TGTGCCAGCAGTTACGACAGGGGGGACTTTGGCTACACCTTC	CASSYDRGDFGYTF
TRBV29-1	once	11	TRBJ2-2	.	TGCAGCGCTCGGTCCGAGGGGGAGCTGTTTTTT	CSARSEGELFF
TRBV5-1	.	15	TRBJ2-3	TRBD2	TGCGCCAGCAGCTCGGGGACTAGCGGCAGAGATACGCAGTATTTT	CASSSGTSGRDTQYF
TRBV18	.	17	TRBJ2-3	.	TGTGCCAGCTCGGACCAGATCGACAGCCCCTCCACAGATACGCAGTATTTT	CASSDQIDSPSTDTQYF
TRBV10-1	.	12	TRBJ2-2	.	TGCGCCAGCAGCCTTCAGAACGGGGAGCTGTTTTTT	CASSLQNGELFF
TRBV28	.	13	TRBJ1-3	.	TGTGCCAGCAGTTTAACACCTGGAAACACCATATATTTT	CASSLTPGNTIYF
TRBV5-6	.	14	TRBJ2-2	.	TGTGCCAGCAGCTACAGGGGGGGCACCGGGGAGCTGTTTTTT	CASSYRGGTGELFF
TRBV10-2	.	13	TRBJ2-7	TRBD2	TGCGCCAGCAGTGCATACTTGGGGGGGGAGCAGTACTTC	CASSAYLGGEQYF
TRBV4-1	.	15	TRBJ2-7	TRBD2	TGCGCCAGCAGCCAAGGTCCGGGAGGGAGCTACGAGCAGTACTTC	CASSQGPGGSYEQYF
TRBV28	few	17	TRBJ1-1	.	TGTGCCAGCAGTCCCCCCCGGGGGAGAGAGCCGAACACTGAAGCTTTCTTT	CASSPPRGREPNTEAFF
TRBV12-3/TRBV12-4	once	12	TRBJ2-2	.	TGTGCCAGCAACCCCAGGGTCGGGGAGCTGTTTTTT	CASNPRVGELFF
TRBV18	.	15	TRBJ2-5	TRBD1	TGTGCCAGCTCCGCAGGACAGGGGGCTTTAGAGACCCAGTACTTC	CASSAGQGALETQYF
TRBV19	.	15	TRBJ2-6	TRBD1	TGTGCCAGTAAGGGGGCCAGCTCTGGGGCCAACGTCCTGACTTTC	CASKGASSGANVLTF
TRBV5-8	.	15	TRBJ2-3	.	TGTGCCAGCAGTAAGGGGCCTACTAGCACAGATACGCAGTATTTT	CASSKGPTSTDTQYF
TRBV3-1/TRBV3-2	few	16	TRBJ1-4	TRBD1	TGTGCCAGCAGCCAAGGTTGGGGCAGGGGGCGCGAAAAACTGTTTTTT	CASSQGWGRGREKLFF
TRBV5-6	.	15	TRBJ2-7	TRBD2	TGTGCCAGCAGCTTACCGGGACTAGCGGATTACGAGCAGTACTTC	CASSLPGLADYEQYF
TRBV3-1/TRBV3-2	.	12	TRBJ1-5	.	TGTGCCAGCAGCCTCAACAATCAGCCCCAGCATTTT	CASSLNNQPQHF
TRBV7-9	.	16	TRBJ2-4	.	TGTGCCAGCAGCTTAGGCAGGGGATGGGCCAAAAACATTCAGTACTTC	CASSLGRGWAKNIQYF
TRBV7-6	once	16	TRBJ2-7	.	TGTGCCAGCAGCCGAGCGACTGGCTCAAGCTCCTACGAGCAGTACTTC	CASSRATGSSSYEQYF
TRBV5-1	.	13	TRBJ2-2	.	TGCGCCAGCAGCGTCGATAGTGCCGGGGAGCTGTTTTTT	CASSVDSAGELFF
TRBV7-3	once	13	TRBJ2-1	TRBD2	TGTGCCAGCAGCTTGGGACTATACAATGAGCAGTTCTTC	CASSLGLYNEQFF